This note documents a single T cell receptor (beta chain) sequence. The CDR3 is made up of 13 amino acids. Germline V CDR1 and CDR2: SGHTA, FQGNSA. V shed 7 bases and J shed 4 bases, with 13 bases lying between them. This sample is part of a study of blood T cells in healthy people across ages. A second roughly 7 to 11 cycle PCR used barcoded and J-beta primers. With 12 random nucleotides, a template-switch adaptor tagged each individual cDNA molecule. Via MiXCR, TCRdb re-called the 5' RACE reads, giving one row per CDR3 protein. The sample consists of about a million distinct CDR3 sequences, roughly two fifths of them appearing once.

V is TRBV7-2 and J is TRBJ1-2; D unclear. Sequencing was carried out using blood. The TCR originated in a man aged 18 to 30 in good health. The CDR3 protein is CASIPGPRYGYTF. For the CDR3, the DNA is TGTGCCAGCATTCCTGGACCCCGCTATGGCTACACCTTC.